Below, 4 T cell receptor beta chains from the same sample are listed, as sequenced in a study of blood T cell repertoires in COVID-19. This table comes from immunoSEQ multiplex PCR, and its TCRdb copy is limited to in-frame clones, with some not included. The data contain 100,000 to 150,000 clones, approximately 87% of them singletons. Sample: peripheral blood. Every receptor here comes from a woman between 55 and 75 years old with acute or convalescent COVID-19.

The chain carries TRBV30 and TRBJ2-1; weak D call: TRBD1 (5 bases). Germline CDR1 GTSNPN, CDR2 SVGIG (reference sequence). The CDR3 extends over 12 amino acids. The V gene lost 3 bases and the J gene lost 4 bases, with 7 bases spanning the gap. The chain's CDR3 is CAWRTDYNEQFF. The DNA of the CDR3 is TGTGCCTGGAGGACAGATTACAATGAGCAGTTCTTC. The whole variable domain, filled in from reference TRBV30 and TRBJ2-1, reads SQTIHQWPATLVQPVGSPLSLECTVEGTSNPNLYWYRQAAGRGLQLLFYSVGIGQISSEVPQNLSASRPQDRQFILSSKKLLLSDSGFYLCAWRTDYNEQFFGPGTRLTVL.

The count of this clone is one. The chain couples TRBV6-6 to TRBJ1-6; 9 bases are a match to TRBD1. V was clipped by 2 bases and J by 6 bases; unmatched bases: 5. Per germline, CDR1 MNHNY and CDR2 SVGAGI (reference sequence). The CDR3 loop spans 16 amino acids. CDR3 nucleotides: TGTGCCAGCAGTTACCCCGGACAGGGGACTAATTCACCCCTCCACTTT. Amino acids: CASSYPGQGTNSPLHF.

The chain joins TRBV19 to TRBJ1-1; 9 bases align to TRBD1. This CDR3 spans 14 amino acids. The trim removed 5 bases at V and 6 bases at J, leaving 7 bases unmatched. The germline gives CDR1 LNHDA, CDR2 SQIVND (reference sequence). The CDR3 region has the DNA TGTGCCAGTAGTGCACAGGGGGCGGTTTCTGAAGCTTTCTTT. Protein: CASSAQGAVSEAFF.

CDR3 protein: CASSITGVAGELFF. The CDR3 DNA sequence: TGTGCCAGTAGTATAACAGGGGTGGCCGGGGAGCTGTTTTTT. The rearrangement uses TRBV19 and TRBJ2-2; TRBD1 aligns across 7 bases. There are 14 residues in the CDR3. V shed 2 bases and J 6 bases; nucleotides not matched to a gene: 3. CDR1 and CDR2 from the germline V gene are LNHDA and SQIVND (reference sequence).